This T cell receptor beta chain was captured by sequencing in a study of T cells after yellow fever vaccination. Study in general: The authors prepared low-cell-number fractions using SMART-Seq v4 Ultra Low Input.

This clonotype was observed many times. The antigen is undetermined. Whole-study findings and limits: Of the clonotypes, a small share occurred in both CD4 and CD8 compartments. FACS-sorted repertoires might harbor abundant contaminating clonotypes from the bulk population.

TCR cDNA, made by 5'RACE template switching, carried an added universal primer site and UMIs. TCRdb analysed the 5' RACE reads with MiXCR anew, one entry per CDR3 protein. The sample lists 340,000 or so distinct CDR3 sequences, around 13% seen once, with more than 3% in the top ten. The sequence came from a man younger than 35 who received the YFV17D yellow fever vaccine. The sequenced sample was CD4+ T cells sorted from PBMCs, obtained 15 days after the yellow fever booster vaccination.

In DNA form, the CDR3 reads TGTGCCAGCAGTTTAGCAGCAGGGGCCAACTATGGCTACACCTTC. Translated: CASSLAAGANYGYTF. This sequence joins TRBV27 and TRBJ1-2, with a possible D match to TRBD1 (6 bases). Germline CDR1 and CDR2: MNHEY and SMNVEV (reference sequence). Trimming removed 2 bases from V and 2 bases from J, with 12 bases in between. This CDR3 comprises 15 residues.